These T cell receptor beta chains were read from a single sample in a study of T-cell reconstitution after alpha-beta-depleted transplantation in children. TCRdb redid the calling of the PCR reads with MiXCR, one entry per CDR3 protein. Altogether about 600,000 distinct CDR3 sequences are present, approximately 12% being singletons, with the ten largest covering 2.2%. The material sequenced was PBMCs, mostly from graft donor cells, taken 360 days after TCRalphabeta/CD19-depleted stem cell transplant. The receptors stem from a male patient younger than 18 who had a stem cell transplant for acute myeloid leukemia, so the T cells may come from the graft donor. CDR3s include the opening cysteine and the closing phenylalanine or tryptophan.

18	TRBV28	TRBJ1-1	CASSYLTLGGRVDTEAFF
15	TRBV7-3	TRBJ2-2	CASSTVSLSTGELFF
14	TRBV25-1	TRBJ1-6	CASSAGADNSPLHF
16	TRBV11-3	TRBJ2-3	CASSFGTSGWTDTQYF
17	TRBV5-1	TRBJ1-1	CASSLGPAGGGNTEAFF
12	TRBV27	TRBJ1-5	CASSFPQGPQHF
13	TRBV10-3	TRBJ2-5	CAIRGTGEETQYF
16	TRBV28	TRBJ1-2	CASSSIPGQGPYGYTF
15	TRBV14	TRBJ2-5	CASSHWGRWEETQYF
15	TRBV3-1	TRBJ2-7	CASSQEVLAAYEQYF
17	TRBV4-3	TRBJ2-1	CASSQDFEDRHYNEQFF
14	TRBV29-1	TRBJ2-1	CSVGYGGAYNEQFF
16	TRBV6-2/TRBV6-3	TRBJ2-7	CASSQGQGKMTYEQYF
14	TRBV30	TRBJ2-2	CAWMGRWDTGELFF
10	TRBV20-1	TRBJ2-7	CSAGTYEQYF
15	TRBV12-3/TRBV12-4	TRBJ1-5	CASSPEGAGSQPQHF
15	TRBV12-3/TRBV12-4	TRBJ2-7	CASSRMTGGMDEQYF
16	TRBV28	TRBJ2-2	CASTPLAGGNTGELFF
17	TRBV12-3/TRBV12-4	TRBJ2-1	CASSWIFPGGSYNEQFF
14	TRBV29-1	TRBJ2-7	CSFRLDRRYYEQYF
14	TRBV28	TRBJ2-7	CASTAPGPTYEQYF
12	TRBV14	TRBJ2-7	CASSQSPGEQYF
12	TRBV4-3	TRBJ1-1	CASSQDNTEAFF
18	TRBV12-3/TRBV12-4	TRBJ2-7	CASSLNLSLSGHSYEQYF
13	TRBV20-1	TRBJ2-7	CSARGIAPYEQYF
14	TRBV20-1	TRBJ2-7	CSASAGLAYHEQYF